The clone carrying this T cell receptor beta chain appeared many times. What it recognizes is unknown. At one end, the junction sequence differs from germline, possibly due to a read error. Libraries of bulk TCR were made by previously described methods (with listed TCR primers). Via MiXCR, TCRdb re-called the PCR reads, giving one row per CDR3 protein. The sample consists of some 97,000 distinct CDR3 sequences, roughly a third of them appearing once. This entry comes from a study of molecular identifiers for immune sequencing clone quantification. Study details: Replicate experiments took RNA from 20,000 or 100,000 naive CD8 cells, divided it five ways and sequenced four. Study-level results: Effector cells had over 98% of their molecules in clones above 20 RNA copies, while naive cells had under 1%.

Using a CD8+CD4-CCR7+CD45RA+ phenotype, naive CD8 T cells were sorted. The CDR3 is made up of 12 amino acids. CDR1 is MDHEN, CDR2 SYDVKM, per germline. The sequenced sample consisted of naive CD8+ T cells from blood, with Jurkat cell RNA spiked in. Subset defined: FACS-sorted CD8+CD4-CCR7+CD45RA+ naive T cells. The gene calls are TRBV28 and TRBJ2-7; 9 bases agree with TRBD1. The sequence derives from a human donor in good health. Some libraries in this study had Jurkat cell RNA spiked in. In nucleotides, the CDR3 is TGTGCCAGCAGTTATGGACAGGGGCCCACGTTCTTC. Its translation: CASSYGQGPTFF.